This is a list of T cell receptor beta chains from one sample in a study of T-cell reconstitution after alpha-beta-depleted transplantation in children. TCRdb recomputed calls from the PCR reads with MiXCR, one row per CDR3 protein. The sample records 500,000 to 600,000 distinct CDR3 sequences, approximately 20% being singletons. Here the sequenced sample was PBMCs from the stem cell graft donor, taken from the stem cell graft. Receptor source: a human donor who donated a stem cell graft to a child with acute lymphoblastic leukemia. CDR3s include the opening cysteine and the closing phenylalanine or tryptophan. The order of the fields is D gene, clone size, V gene, J gene, CDR3 protein, CDR3 DNA. D genes are given only for firm matches. Size tells how often a clone was seen (once, few, many) or the class of an expanded clone, and some rows leave it out.

TRBD2	few	TRBV7-3	TRBJ2-1	CASSPFSGRAYNEQFF	TGTGCCAGCAGCCCGTTTAGCGGGAGGGCCTACAATGAGCAGTTCTTC
TRBD2	-	TRBV7-9	TRBJ2-1	CASSPRLAGNYNEQFF	TGTGCCAGCAGCCCGCGGCTAGCGGGCAATTACAATGAGCAGTTCTTC
TRBD2	few	TRBV5-1	TRBJ2-7	CASSLGVAGIHEQYF	TGCGCCAGCAGCTTGGGTGTAGCGGGAATCCACGAGCAGTACTTC
-	few	TRBV11-2	TRBJ1-2	CASSLGSGPGYTF	TGTGCCAGCAGCTTAGGGTCAGGCCCTGGCTACACCTTC
-	-	TRBV27	TRBJ2-5	CASSFFMGGETQYF	TGTGCCAGCAGTTTTTTTATGGGCGGGGAGACCCAGTACTTC
-	few	TRBV20-1	TRBJ1-6	CSAYRDSRPNSPLHF	TGCAGTGCGTACAGGGATAGCCGGCCGAATTCACCCCTCCACTTT
-	few	TRBV4-2	TRBJ2-2	CASSPGRWGYGELFF	TGTGCCAGCAGCCCAGGGCGGTGGGGCTACGGGGAGCTGTTTTTT
TRBD2	-	TRBV13	TRBJ2-3	CASSFTSGGTPGTDTQYF	TGTGCCAGCAGCTTCACTAGCGGGGGGACACCAGGCACAGATACGCAGTATTTT
-	few	TRBV27	TRBJ2-7	CASSLMASYEQYF	TGTGCCAGCAGTTTAATGGCGTCCTACGAGCAGTACTTC
-	-	TRBV9	TRBJ2-1	CASSVEVGDSYNEQFF	TGTGCCAGCAGCGTAGAAGTGGGAGACTCCTACAATGAGCAGTTCTTC
-	-	TRBV27	TRBJ1-1	CASSSTTGTEAFF	TGTGCCAGCAGCTCTACTACTGGGACTGAAGCTTTCTTT
TRBD2	few	TRBV5-6	TRBJ2-1	CASSPLAGEPAQFF	TGTGCCAGCAGCCCCCTAGCGGGAGAACCGGCGCAGTTCTTC
-	-	TRBV5-5	TRBJ2-1	CASSLDQGSFF	TGTGCCAGCAGCTTGGATCAGGGGAGTTTCTTC
-	-	TRBV12-3/TRBV12-4	TRBJ2-7	CASSFHSGDHEQYF	TGTGCCAGCAGTTTTCACTCAGGGGACCACGAGCAGTACTTC
-	few	TRBV20-1	TRBJ2-1	CSAPGLGSLFF	TGCAGTGCCCCGGGCCTCGGTTCACTGTTCTTC
-	few	TRBV7-9	TRBJ1-1	CASSLKLTLNTEAFF	TGTGCCAGCAGCCTAAAGCTCACCTTGAACACTGAAGCTTTCTTT
-	few	TRBV20-1	TRBJ1-5	CSARSGGYNQPQHF	TGCAGTGCTAGATCCGGGGGCTATAATCAGCCCCAGCATTTT
TRBD2	-	TRBV5-1	TRBJ2-7	CASSWTSTSGSYEQYF	TGCGCCAGCAGCTGGACCTCGACTAGCGGCTCCTACGAGCAGTACTTC
-	few	TRBV6-1	TRBJ1-1	CASRLGTEAFF	TGTGCCAGCCGACTGGGCACTGAAGCTTTCTTT
-	-	TRBV12-3/TRBV12-4	TRBJ1-4	CASSGDRPTNEKLFF	TGTGCCAGCAGCGGAGACAGGCCAACTAATGAAAAACTGTTTTTT
-	few	TRBV20-1	TRBJ2-7	CSARGGLGREDEQYF	TGCAGTGCTAGAGGGGGGTTGGGCAGGGAAGACGAGCAGTACTTC
-	-	TRBV10-2	TRBJ2-7	CASSESGVPTYEQYF	TGCGCCAGCAGTGAGTCCGGGGTCCCCACCTACGAGCAGTACTTC
TRBD1	once	TRBV5-1	TRBJ1-4	CASSSWTGMGNEKLFF	TGCGCCAGCAGCTCATGGACAGGGATGGGAAATGAAAAACTGTTTTTT
TRBD1	few	TRBV7-9	TRBJ1-1	CASRAGTGIMNTEAFF	TGTGCCAGCAGGGCCGGGACAGGCATTATGAACACTGAAGCTTTCTTT
-	few	TRBV6-1	TRBJ2-3	CASTVDTEDTQYF	TGTGCCAGCACCGTAGATACAGAAGATACGCAGTATTTT
-	few	TRBV5-1	TRBJ1-1	CASSLVPGEFAEAFF	TGCGCCAGCAGCTTGGTCCCAGGGGAGTTCGCTGAAGCTTTCTTT
TRBD2	few	TRBV10-3	TRBJ2-7	CAISKAGDGSGEQYF	TGTGCCATCAGTAAAGCGGGAGATGGTTCCGGCGAGCAGTACTTC
-	-	TRBV6-5	TRBJ1-2	CASSYAGAYGYTF	TGTGCCAGCAGCTACGCGGGGGCCTATGGCTACACCTTC
TRBD2	few	TRBV27	TRBJ2-7	CASSFRGRGDEQYF	TGTGCCAGCAGTTTCCGAGGGAGGGGCGACGAGCAGTACTTC
-	few	TRBV7-3	TRBJ1-2	CASSLTPGPGGYTF	TGTGCCAGCAGCTTAACCCCAGGACCGGGGGGCTACACCTTC
-	few	TRBV7-2	TRBJ1-4	CASSFLAGNNEKLFF	TGTGCCAGCAGCTTTCTTGCGGGAAATAATGAAAAACTGTTTTTT
-	-	TRBV12-3/TRBV12-4	TRBJ2-2	CASSTRTQLNTGELFF	TGTGCCAGCAGTACTCGGACGCAGCTGAACACCGGGGAGCTGTTTTTT
TRBD1	-	TRBV12-3/TRBV12-4	TRBJ2-7	CASSISGTGSYEQYF	TGTGCCAGCAGTATCTCAGGGACAGGTAGTTACGAGCAGTACTTC
-	-	TRBV20-1	TRBJ2-3	CSAETDTQYF	TGCAGTGCCGAGACAGATACGCAGTATTTT
-	few	TRBV6-1	TRBJ2-5	CASSLEASAKGETQYF	TGTGCCAGCTCCCTGGAGGCTAGCGCCAAGGGGGAGACCCAGTACTTC
TRBD1	few	TRBV10-2	TRBJ2-6	CASSETGGAGANVLTF	TGCGCCAGCAGTGAAACAGGGGGCGCCGGGGCCAACGTCCTGACTTTC
-	-	TRBV10-3	TRBJ2-7	CAISEGRYEQYF	TGTGCCATCAGTGAGGGCCGGTACGAGCAGTACTTC
TRBD1	-	TRBV7-9	TRBJ2-5	CASSSIPGQAQETQYF	TGTGCCAGCAGCTCAATCCCGGGACAGGCCCAAGAGACCCAGTACTTC
TRBD2	few	TRBV9	TRBJ2-7	CASSPVEGGSSYEQYF	TGTGCCAGCAGCCCGGTTGAGGGCGGGAGCTCCTACGAGCAGTACTTC
-	many	TRBV29-1	TRBJ2-4	CSVESAGLAKNIQYF	TGCAGCGTTGAATCGGCAGGTCTAGCCAAAAACATTCAGTACTTC
-	few	TRBV12-3/TRBV12-4	TRBJ2-2	CASTLEGTGELFF	TGTGCCAGCACCCTCGAGGGCACCGGGGAGCTGTTTTTT
TRBD2	few	TRBV27	TRBJ2-1	CASSLTAGGNEQFF	TGTGCCAGCAGCCTGACGGCGGGAGGGAATGAGCAGTTCTTC
-	-	TRBV7-9	TRBJ2-5	CASSFNTGETQYF	TGTGCCAGCAGCTTTAATACGGGGGAGACCCAGTACTTC
-	-	TRBV27	TRBJ2-7	CASSLIYSPYEQYF	TGTGCCAGCAGCCTCATTTACTCCCCCTACGAGCAGTACTTC
-	few	TRBV2	TRBJ1-5	CASSGQLNQPQHF	TGTGCCAGCAGTGGACAGCTCAATCAGCCCCAGCATTTT
-	-	TRBV20-1	TRBJ1-2	CSARLPYGYTF	TGCAGTGCTAGACTCCCCTATGGCTACACCTTC
TRBD2	-	TRBV20-1	TRBJ2-2	CSARGTLAGECTGELFF	TGCAGTGCTAGAGGCACACTAGCGGGAGAATGCACCGGGGAGCTGTTTTTT
-	-	TRBV27	TRBJ2-7	CASRLDRLPIYEQYF	TGTGCCAGCAGATTGGACCGCCTACCAATCTACGAGCAGTACTTC
TRBD2	-	TRBV2	TRBJ2-7	CASSEGGAGGLHEQYF	TGTGCCAGCAGTGAAGGAGGGGCGGGAGGGCTCCACGAGCAGTACTTC
-	-	TRBV20-1	TRBJ1-5	CSAAPGNQPQHF	TGCAGTGCTGCCCCAGGGAATCAGCCCCAGCATTTT
-	few	TRBV3-1	TRBJ1-1	CASSQETAVGAFF	TGTGCCAGCAGCCAAGAGACCGCCGTAGGAGCTTTCTTT
-	once	TRBV27	TRBJ2-2	CASSLRPDRDTGELFF	TGTGCCAGCAGTTTACGGCCCGATAGGGACACCGGGGAGCTGTTTTTT
TRBD2	-	TRBV12-3/TRBV12-4	TRBJ2-1	CASSLEWSGRKNEQFF	TGTGCCAGCAGTTTAGAATGGAGCGGGAGGAAGAATGAGCAGTTCTTC
TRBD2	few	TRBV5-6	TRBJ2-1	CASSFGTSGKAYNEQFF	TGTGCCAGCAGCTTTGGTACTAGCGGGAAGGCCTACAATGAGCAGTTCTTC
TRBD1	-	TRBV7-9	TRBJ1-1	CASSLQGAWSDTEAFF	TGTGCCAGCAGCTTACAGGGGGCTTGGTCGGACACTGAAGCTTTCTTT
-	few	TRBV4-1	TRBJ1-5	CASSLRTVPVMSNQPQHF	TGCGCCAGCAGCCTTCGGACAGTACCAGTGATGAGCAATCAGCCCCAGCATTTT
-	few	TRBV20-1	TRBJ2-5	CSANRETQYF	TGCAGTGCGAATAGGGAGACCCAGTACTTC
-	-	TRBV5-1	TRBJ2-7	CASSFGTTYDQYF	TGCGCCAGCAGCTTTGGGACCACCTACGACCAGTACTTC
TRBD1	few	TRBV7-2	TRBJ2-2	CASSLAGGQGYGELFF	TGTGCCAGCAGCTTAGCAGGGGGACAGGGGTACGGGGAGCTGTTTTTT